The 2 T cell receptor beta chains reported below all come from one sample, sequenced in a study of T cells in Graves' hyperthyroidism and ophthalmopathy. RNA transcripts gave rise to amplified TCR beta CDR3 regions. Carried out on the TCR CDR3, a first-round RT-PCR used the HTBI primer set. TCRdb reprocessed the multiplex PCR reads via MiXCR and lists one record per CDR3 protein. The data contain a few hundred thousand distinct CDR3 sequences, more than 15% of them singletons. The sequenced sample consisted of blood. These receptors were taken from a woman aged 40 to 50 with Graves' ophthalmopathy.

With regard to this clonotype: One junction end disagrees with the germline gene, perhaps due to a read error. The chain's CDR3 is CVWGLDTQYF. CDR3 nucleotide sequence: TGTGTCTGGGGTCTGGATACGCAGTATTTT. This rearrangement joins TRBV30 to TRBJ2-3; D remains unclear. Germline CDR1 is GTSNPN and CDR2 is SVGIG (reference sequence). The CDR3 is 10 amino acids.

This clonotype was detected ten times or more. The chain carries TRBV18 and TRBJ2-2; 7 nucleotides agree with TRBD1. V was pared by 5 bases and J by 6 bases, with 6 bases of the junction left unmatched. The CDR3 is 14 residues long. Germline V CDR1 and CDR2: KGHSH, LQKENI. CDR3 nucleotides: TGTGCCAGCTCATCTATAGGGACAGCCGGGGAGCTGTTTTTT. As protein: CASSSIGTAGELFF.